The clone carrying this T cell receptor beta chain was seen more than once but under ten times. What it recognizes is unknown. The sample comes from a study of T cell repertoires in cytomegalovirus infection. General study results and limits: HLA-C-restricted TCR beta clonotypes specific for CMV led the ex vivo response.

This CDR3 spans 13 amino acids. In germline, CDR1 is MNHEY, CDR2 SVGAGI. V lost 5 bases and J 4 bases, leaving 11 bases between the germline ends. TCRdb recomputed calls from the reads with MiXCR, one row per CDR3 protein. The sample holds more than 200,000 distinct CDR3 sequences, approximately 9% seen once. The V call is TRBV6-5, the J call TRBJ1-2; a weak D match, TRBD1 (5 bases). The source of this sequence is a human donor in good health (CMV status not recorded). Some clones in this sample may be carry-over from other donors' samples. The source material was PBMCs. The CDR3, as DNA: TGTGCCAGCAGTCACCGGGACTCCTATGGCTACACCTTC. It is translated as CASSHRDSYGYTF.